This TCR beta chain appears in the sequencing data of a study of T cell repertoires in cytomegalovirus infection. The wider study: Public TCR beta signatures provided an indication of both CMV infection and a matching HLA type. General observations from the study: In two of eight donors, the top clonotype was HLA-C-restricted CMV-specific. Summed frequency of shared TCR beta families picked out CMV carriers who also had the relevant HLA.

TCRdb passed the reads through MiXCR, listing each CDR3 protein once. The data hold about 130,000 distinct CDR3 sequences, with almost 9% observed a single time. The CDR3 runs 14 residues. Trimming cost V 5 bases and J 6 bases, with 16 bases left between them. Germline V gives CDR1 LGHDT, CDR2 YNNKEL (reference sequence). There are a few counts of this clonotype. Its specificity is unknown. This clonotype was obtained from a human donor in good health (CMV status not recorded). Some clones in this sample may be carry-over from other donors' samples. This chain connects TRBV3-1 to TRBJ1-2, with D maybe TRBD1 (6 bases). Specimen: PBMCs. CDR3 region: CASSFQRGAHGYTF. The CDR3 bases are TGTGCCAGCAGCTTTCAACGGGGGGCGCATGGCTACACCTTC.